A single T cell receptor (beta chain) is shown here with its context. The antigen remains unidentified. This entry is derived from a study of T cell responses to AZD1222 COVID-19 vaccine. Whole-study results and caveats: The repertoires were collected only after the peak T cell response. The study found vaccine-associated CD4 TCRs spanning spike, dominant at 160-218 and 743-854. Unmutated variant regions reportedly attract nearly half of all spike-specific TCRs. Spike-specific TCR breadth and depth both grew after two AZD1222 doses.

Some clones are missing from TCRdb's copy, which holds only in-frame ones; the method was immunoSEQ multiplex PCR. This sample yields around 140,000 clones, of which more than 85% are seen a single time; under 2% belongs to the top ten. Specimen: peripheral blood, collected 28 days after the second AZD1222 dose. The sequence came from an adult who received the AZD1222 COVID-19 vaccine.

The CDR3 protein is CASSTTGSNYGYTF. The CDR3 region has the DNA TGTGCCAGCAGCACAACAGGGTCTAACTATGGCTACACCTTC. The rearrangement joins TRBV7-2 to TRBJ1-2; D is perhaps TRBD1 (6 bases). Germline CDR1 and CDR2: SGHTA and FQGNSA. This CDR3 contains 14 residues. Trimming took off 5 bases at V and 0 bases at J, with 10 bases between the two ends.